This is a list of T cell receptor beta chains from one sample in a study of T cell responses to AZD1222 COVID-19 vaccine. Data came from immunoSEQ multiplex PCR; TCRdb stores just in-frame clones and leaves some out. The table lists 150,000 to 200,000 clones, roughly 93% of them singletons. The source was peripheral blood, collected on day 0 of AZD1222 vaccination. The source of these receptors is an adult in good health. CDR3s include the opening cysteine and the closing phenylalanine or tryptophan. A D gene is named only where the DNA matches it firmly. Some rows have no size entry. The others give once, few or many, or a class for an expanded clone.

J | D | V | size | CDR3 | DNA
TRBJ1-6 | NA | TRBV15 | NA | CATSLQGPYNSPLHF | TGTGCCACCAGCCTCCAGGGGCCGTATAATTCACCCCTCCACTTT
TRBJ2-2 | TRBD2 | TRBV19 | NA | CASPGRGVGELFF | TGTGCCAGTCCCGGGCGGGGGGTCGGGGAGCTGTTTTTT
TRBJ1-3 | NA | TRBV6-1 | NA | CASSEALPRGFGNTIYF | TGTGCCAGCAGTGAAGCGCTTCCTCGGGGGTTTGGAAACACCATATATTTT
TRBJ1-2 | NA | TRBV7-2 | NA | CASSPWTDQDFAF | TGTGCCAGCAGCCCGTGGACAGACCAGGATTTCGCCTTC
TRBJ1-1 | NA | TRBV19 | NA | CASSIEGGEAFF | TGTGCCAGTAGTATAGAAGGAGGTGAAGCTTTCTTT
TRBJ2-3 | NA | TRBV27 | NA | CASSLSLGIQDTQYF | TGTGCCAGCAGTTTATCTTTAGGGATTCAAGATACGCAGTATTTT
TRBJ2-7 | TRBD1 | TRBV5-1 | NA | CASSFTWTGGARINEQYF | TGCGCCAGCAGCTTCACGTGGACAGGGGGCGCAAGAATTAACGAGCAGTACTTC
TRBJ1-2 | NA | TRBV27 | NA | CASSSRGARGRGYTF | TGTGCCAGCAGTTCCCGTGGCGCCAGGGGTCGTGGCTACACCTTC
TRBJ2-7 | NA | TRBV11-3 | NA | CASSHYPGYLEQYF | TGTGCCAGCAGCCATTATCCGGGTTATTTGGAGCAGTACTTC
TRBJ1-5 | TRBD1 | TRBV5-1 | NA | CTSTLTGDSNQPQHF | TGCACCAGCACCCTTACAGGGGATAGCAATCAGCCCCAGCATTTT
TRBJ2-1 | TRBD1 | TRBV19 | few | CASTIGTAIYNEQFF | TGTGCCAGTACTATCGGGACAGCGATCTACAATGAGCAGTTCTTC
TRBJ2-2 | NA | TRBV18 | NA | CASSPRGAGNANTGELFF | TGTGCCAGCTCACCTCGTGGGGCGGGGAACGCGAACACCGGGGAGCTGTTTTTT
TRBJ1-5 | TRBD1 | TRBV30 | NA | CAWSPGTGINQPQHF | TGTGCCTGGAGTCCCGGGACAGGGATAAATCAGCCCCAGCATTTT
TRBJ1-4 | TRBD1 | TRBV15 | NA | CATTDLGQGDLFF | TGTGCCACCACCGATTTGGGACAGGGGGATCTGTTTTTT
TRBJ2-6 | NA | TRBV25-1 | NA | CASSDTSGSGANVLTF | TGTGCCAGCAGTGACACGAGCGGGTCTGGGGCCAACGTCCTGACTTTC
TRBJ1-3 | TRBD1 | TRBV29-1 | NA | CSVDRQGAGNTIYF | TGCAGCGTGGACCGACAGGGGGCTGGAAACACCATATATTTT
TRBJ1-2 | NA | TRBV19 | NA | CAAANRPPNYGYTF | TGTGCCGCCGCCAACAGGCCCCCTAACTATGGCTACACCTTC
TRBJ1-2 | NA | TRBV5-1 | NA | CASSFSQNGYTF | TGCGCCAGCAGCTTCTCACAGAATGGCTACACCTTC
TRBJ1-2 | NA | TRBV5-8 | NA | CASSRRGYGYTF | TGTGCCAGCAGCCGGCGGGGATATGGCTACACCTTC
TRBJ1-2 | NA | TRBV2 | NA | CASSEGLNYGYTF | TGTGCCAGCAGTGAAGGGCTTAACTATGGCTACACCTTC
TRBJ2-2 | NA | TRBV10-3 | NA | CAISAWGLGGELFF | TGTGCCATCAGTGCCTGGGGGCTAGGCGGGGAGCTGTTTTTT
TRBJ1-5 | TRBD1 | TRBV6-5 | once | CASSRDRNQPQHF | TGTGCCAGCAGCCGGGACAGAAATCAGCCCCAGCATTTT
TRBJ1-1 | NA | TRBV2 | NA | CASRQGRTEAFF | TGTGCCAGCAGGCAGGGGCGGACTGAAGCTTTCTTT
TRBJ2-7 | NA | TRBV28 | NA | CASIAGGDTYEQYF | TGTGCCAGCATCGCAGGAGGGGACACCTACGAGCAGTACTTC
TRBJ1-5 | NA | TRBV2 | NA | CASSEAHGNNQPQHF | TGTGCCAGCAGTGAAGCGCACGGAAACAATCAGCCCCAGCATTTT
TRBJ1-1 | TRBD1 | TRBV9 | NA | CASSREAGGAFGTEAFF | TGTGCCAGCAGCCGCGAAGCAGGGGGCGCTTTCGGCACTGAAGCTTTCTTT
TRBJ1-1 | NA | TRBV14 | NA | CASSLPLSGGTEAFF | TGTGCCAGCAGCCTCCCCCTATCGGGGGGCACTGAAGCTTTCTTT
TRBJ1-2 | NA | TRBV19 | NA | CASRIWESKGYTF | TGTGCCAGTAGAATCTGGGAGTCTAAAGGCTACACCTTC
TRBJ2-7 | TRBD1 | TRBV5-1 | NA | CASGTGGSYEQYF | TGCGCCAGCGGGACAGGGGGGTCCTACGAGCAGTACTTC
TRBJ1-4 | NA | TRBV11-2 | NA | CASSSRVFNEKLFF | TGTGCCAGCAGCAGCCGGGTTTTTAATGAAAAACTGTTTTTT
TRBJ1-4 | NA | TRBV2 | NA | CASRWTETNEKLFF | TGTGCCAGCAGGTGGACAGAAACTAATGAAAAACTGTTTTTT
TRBJ1-1 | NA | TRBV5-1 | NA | CASSPDRWNTEAFF | TGCGCCAGCAGCCCCGACAGGTGGAACACTGAAGCTTTCTTT